Shown below are 13 T cell receptor beta chains from a single sample sequenced in a study of hypomethylating agent response in myelodysplastic syndrome. Clones were sequenced by immunoSEQ multiplex PCR, and TCRdb holds only the in-frame ones, with some missing. The table lists about 10,000 clones, 83% of them singletons. The sample in question was bone marrow, obtained before or after starting hypomethylating agent treatment for myelodysplastic syndrome (not recorded which). Source of these receptors: a human donor with myelodysplastic syndrome.

The chain couples TRBV7-3 to TRBJ2-1, with 12 bases lining up with TRBD2. This CDR3 contains 15 residues. Per germline, CDR1 SGHTA and CDR2 FQGTGA. The junction had 7 bases not matched to a gene; V was cut back by 1 base and J by 12 bases. The CDR3 protein is CASSLSSLAGGMQFF. The CDR3 DNA sequence: TGTGCCAGCAGCTTAAGTAGCCTAGCGGGAGGGATGCAGTTCTTC.

The chain is built from TRBV6-6 and TRBJ2-1; D might be TRBD1 or TRBD2, each matching 5 bases. V lost 2 bases to trimming and J lost 4 bases, with 12 bases between them. The CDR3 is made up of 15 amino acids. CDR1 MNHNY and CDR2 SVGAGI come from the germline V gene (reference sequence). For the CDR3, the DNA is TGTGCCAGCAGTTACGGGACCGGTACGTACAATGAGCAGTTCTTC. Protein sequence: CASSYGTGTYNEQFF.

This rearrangement joins TRBV10-3 to TRBJ2-1; D is possibly TRBD2 (7 bases). Germline V gives CDR1 ENHRY, CDR2 SYGVKD. The ends were cut back, 4 bases at V and 0 bases at J, with 13 bases in the middle. The CDR3 extends over 16 amino acids. The CDR3 DNA is TGTGCCATCAGTGGGGGGGGGCAGAGCTCCTACAATGAGCAGTTCTTC. It is translated as CAISGGGQSSYNEQFF.

V usage is TRBV19 and J usage is TRBJ2-7, with 9 positions matching TRBD1. Germline trimming cut 5 bases from V and 7 bases from J; bases unmatched to any gene: 9. Germline CDR1 is LNHDA and CDR2 is SQIVND (reference sequence). The CDR3 is made up of 14 amino acids. This CDR3 is CASSLNRGLGEQYF. The CDR3 bases are TGTGCCAGTAGTCTAAACAGGGGGCTGGGAGAGCAGTACTTC.

The chain is built from TRBV9 and TRBJ2-5; possibly TRBD2 for D (5 bases). The CDR3 length is 15 residues. Germline loops: CDR1 SGDLS, CDR2 YYNGEE. V lost 2 bases and J 3 bases, leaving 14 bases between the germline ends. In DNA form, the CDR3 reads TGTGCCAGCAGCGTGGGATTTACCGGGGAAGAGACCCAGTACTTC. It yields the protein CASSVGFTGEETQYF.

The chain joins TRBV7-8 to TRBJ2-2, with D perhaps matching TRBD2 (5 bases). V shed 1 base and J shed 7 bases, with 10 bases lying between them. Germline CDR1 and CDR2: SGHVS and FQNEAQ. This CDR3 spans 14 amino acids. This CDR3 reads CASSLVWAGGELFF. The DNA for the CDR3 is TGTGCCAGCAGCTTAGTTTGGGCGGGCGGGGAGCTGTTTTTT.

The rearrangement uses TRBV6-1 and TRBJ1-1, with a tentative D call TRBD1 (5 bases). Germline CDR1 and CDR2: MNHNS and SASEGT. CDR3 length: 13 residues. Trimming removed 6 bases from V and 4 bases from J, with 12 bases in between. The CDR3 DNA follows: TGTGCCAGCAGGGCAAGTGGGGGCACTGAAGCTTTCTTT. Amino acid sequence: CASRASGGTEAFF.

This sequence joins TRBV4-1 and TRBJ2-1, with 7 bases aligning to TRBD2. Germline lookup yields CDR1 MGHRA and CDR2 YSYEKL. The junction had 6 bases not matched to a gene; V was cut back by 4 bases and J by 0 bases. CDR3 length: 16 amino acids. CDR3 DNA sequence: TGCGCCAGCAGCCGAGCGGGGACCCTCTCCTACAATGAGCAGTTCTTC. It is translated as CASSRAGTLSYNEQFF.

The chain combines TRBV5-4 with TRBJ2-3, with 9 bases matching TRBD1. CDR1 and CDR2 (germline): SGHNT, YYREEE (reference sequence). V was pared by 3 bases and J by 5 bases, with 7 bases of the junction left unmatched. CDR3 length: 15 amino acids. This CDR3 reads CASSSSGTGIDTQYF. The CDR3 coding sequence is TGTGCCAGCAGCTCATCCGGGACAGGGATAGATACGCAGTATTTT.

The V call is TRBV29-1, the J call TRBJ2-4, with 8 bases matching TRBD2. Trimming at V came to 3 bases and at J to 0 bases, leaving 4 bases not matched to a gene. CDR1 SQVTM and CDR2 ANQGSEA come from the germline V gene. The CDR3 totals 15 residues. As DNA, the CDR3 is TGCAGCGTTGATGGTCTAGCGGGAGCCAAAAACATTCAGTACTTC. It translates to CSVDGLAGAKNIQYF.

The chain employs TRBV19 and TRBJ1-2; perhaps TRBD1 as D (5 bases). Germline V lookup: CDR1 LNHDA, CDR2 SQIVND (reference sequence). Trimming removed 6 bases at V and 3 bases at J, with 14 bases between. CDR3 length equals 14 residues. CDR3 sequence: CASSAERGYYGYTF. CDR3 DNA: TGTGCCAGTAGCGCCGAGCGGGGGTACTATGGCTACACCTTC.

The chain is built from TRBV7-6 and TRBJ2-1; 12 bases are shared with TRBD2. The CDR3 is made up of 18 amino acids. Germline-derived CDR1 and CDR2 are SGHVS and FNYEAQ. Trimming took 1 base from V and 6 from J; bases not matched to a gene: 10. CDR3 sequence (DNA): TGTGCCAGCAGCTTAGTCCCCCCTAGCGGGAGGGCCACCAATGAGCAGTTCTTC. Translating gives CASSLVPPSGRATNEQFF.

V gene TRBV6-5 combines with J gene TRBJ2-1; 9 nucleotides align to TRBD1. This CDR3 has 14 residues. Trimming took 0 bases from V and 14 from J; bases not matched to a gene: 8. Per germline, CDR1 MNHEY and CDR2 SVGAGI. DNA of the CDR3: TGTGCCAGCAGTTACTCCACAGGGGGCGAATGGGAGTTCTTC. It translates to CASSYSTGGEWEFF.